Listed below are T cell receptor beta chains from one sample, sequenced in a study of shared clonotypes between healthy human individuals. The protocol was immunoSEQ multiplex PCR, while the TCRdb copy is restricted to in-frame clones and leaves out a portion. Among millions of clones listed, just over 90% were seen once. The sequenced sample consisted of naive CD4+ T cells sorted from blood. The receptors shown here come from a man aged 18-30 years in good health. Both conserved end residues are part of each CDR3. D genes are given only for firm matches. The size entry is marked missing in some rows and otherwise reads once, few, many or a size class.

d_call clone_size j_call v_call cdr3_nt cdr3_aa
TRBD1 . TRBJ1-2 TRBV7-9 TGTGCCAGCAGCCTCCGGGACAGCTATGGCTACACCTTC CASSLRDSYGYTF
. . TRBJ2-5 TRBV7-9 TGTGCCAGCAGCTTAGGAGGGGGAATAGCGGAAGAGACCCAGTACTTC CASSLGGGIAEETQYF
. . TRBJ2-7 TRBV30 TGTGCCTGGAGTCCTAGACCGACAGAGTACGAGCAGTACTTC CAWSPRPTEYEQYF
TRBD1 . TRBJ1-2 TRBV29-1 TGCAGCGTTGAGGGACAGGGGTGGTCTAACTATGGCTACACCTTC CSVEGQGWSNYGYTF
TRBD1 . TRBJ2-2 TRBV19 TGTGCCAGTAGTATAGAGAATCCGGGACAGGGGTACGGGGAGCTGTTTTTT CASSIENPGQGYGELFF
. . TRBJ1-5 TRBV5-1 TGCGCCAGCAGCTTGGATGGGGGAGGGCCCCAGCATTTT CASSLDGGGPQHF
. once TRBJ1-2 TRBV7-2 TGTGCCAGCAGCCCCGAGGGAAGCGGGTATGATGGCTACACCTTC CASSPEGSGYDGYTF
TRBD2 . TRBJ2-7 TRBV2 TGTGCCAGCAGGCTAGCGGGGGTCCCGCACGAGCAGTACTTC CASRLAGVPHEQYF
. . TRBJ2-7 TRBV18 TGTGCCAGCTCACCACCGAACGTAGACTCTTTACGGTACGAGCAGTACTTC CASSPPNVDSLRYEQYF
. . TRBJ2-7 TRBV28 TGTGCCAGCAGTTTGCTGGGTAAGTTGGACGAGCAGTACTTC CASSLLGKLDEQYF
. once TRBJ1-4 TRBV19 TGTGCCAGTAGTATACAGGGGCGCACGTATGAAAAACTGTTTTTT CASSIQGRTYEKLFF
. . TRBJ1-5 TRBV30 TGTGCCTGGAGTGTAAGTCAGGGTGGGATCAGGCCCCAGCATTTT CAWSVSQGGIRPQHF
TRBD2 . TRBJ2-5 TRBV19 TGTGCCAGTAGCACTAGCGGGGGAGAGACCCAGTACTTC CASSTSGGETQYF
TRBD2 . TRBJ2-7 TRBV30 TGTGCCTGGAGGCCTGGGGGGGCCTACGAGCAGTACTTC CAWRPGGAYEQYF
TRBD2 . TRBJ2-1 TRBV11-2 TGTGCCAGCAGCTTTAGGGGAACTAGCGGGGGGCAAGGGCACAATGAGCAGTTCTTC CASSFRGTSGGQGHNEQFF
TRBD1 . TRBJ2-3 TRBV10-1 TGCGCCAGCAGCGGCGGGACAGGGGTGATGAGCACAGATACGCAGTATTTT CASSGGTGVMSTDTQYF
. once TRBJ1-2 TRBV27 TGTGCCAGCAGTTCGGGGGACTTCTCCGGCTACACCTTC CASSSGDFSGYTF
. . TRBJ2-7 TRBV2 TGTGCCAGCAGTCTTCGGACAATGGGCCCTGGGTACGAGCAGTACTTC CASSLRTMGPGYEQYF
TRBD2 . TRBJ2-7 TRBV19 TGTGCCAGTAGTTTACAAGGACTAGCGGCTTCCTACGAGCAGTACTTC CASSLQGLAASYEQYF
TRBD1 . TRBJ2-3 TRBV19 TGTGCCAGTAGTGTGGCCGGGACAGGGGGCGAAGATACGCAGTATTTT CASSVAGTGGEDTQYF
. . TRBJ2-6 TRBV18 TGTGCCAGCTCACCACCGAGCTCTGGGGCCAACGTCCTGACTTTC CASSPPSSGANVLTF
. . TRBJ1-3 TRBV2 TGTGCCAGCAGTGAAGACGGGGGCGGTGGAAACACCATATATTTT CASSEDGGGGNTIYF
. . TRBJ2-7 TRBV27 TGTGCCAGCAGTCCTGGGACGGTAGTCTACGAGCAGTACTTC CASSPGTVVYEQYF
. . TRBJ1-3 TRBV30 TGTGCCTGGAGTCCCGCAGGGGCGCGGAGTAGAAACACCATATATTTT CAWSPAGARSRNTIYF
. . TRBJ2-1 TRBV7-2 TGTGCCAGCAGCTTAGCGGCTAGGGATGGGTCCTACAATGAGCAGTTCTTC CASSLAARDGSYNEQFF
TRBD1 . TRBJ1-2 TRBV6-6 TGTGCCAGCAGTTACGCCCAGCAGGGGGCGGATGGCTACACCTTC CASSYAQQGADGYTF
. . TRBJ2-3 TRBV5-4 TGTGCCAGCACAAGCACAGATACGCAGTATTTT CASTSTDTQYF
TRBD1 . TRBJ1-2 TRBV7-2 TGTGCCAGCAGCTTAGTACAGGGGGCGGTTGGCTACACCTTC CASSLVQGAVGYTF
TRBD2 . TRBJ2-5 TRBV30 TGTGCCTGGAGCCCCGGGGAGGGAGGTCAAGAGACCCAGTACTTC CAWSPGEGGQETQYF
TRBD1 few TRBJ2-7 TRBV28 TGTGCCAGCAGCGGGACAGGCGTCTCCTACGAGCAGTACTTC CASSGTGVSYEQYF
TRBD1 . TRBJ2-7 TRBV6-6 TGTGCCAGCAACCGACAGGGCGCCTTTTCCTACGAGCAGTACTTC CASNRQGAFSYEQYF
. . TRBJ1-2 TRBV30 TGTGCCTGGGTTGTCGGAGGGTACGATGGCTACACCTTC CAWVVGGYDGYTF
. once TRBJ2-7 TRBV12-1 TGTGCCAGCAGGGGACTAGCGCACTACGAGCAGTACTTC CASRGLAHYEQYF
. . TRBJ1-1 TRBV5-5 TGTGCCAGCAGCTTGGTTTGGGGAGGGACTGAAGCTTTCTTT CASSLVWGGTEAFF
. . TRBJ1-3 TRBV29-1 TGCAGCGTTGCCGAAAACACCATATATTTT CSVAENTIYF
TRBD1 . TRBJ2-4 TRBV6-6 TGTGCCAGCAGTTACGTGACAGGGGTAAACATTCAGTACTTC CASSYVTGVNIQYF
. . TRBJ2-7 TRBV5-6 TGTGCCAGCAGCTTGTTCCCTGGACAGAGCTACGAGCAGTACTTC CASSLFPGQSYEQYF
. . TRBJ2-7 TRBV5-1 TGCGCCAGCAGCTTGGGGCAAAGGTCCTACGAGCAGTACTTC CASSLGQRSYEQYF
. . TRBJ1-2 TRBV9 TGTGCCAGCAGCGCACAGGGAAACTATGGCTACACCTTC CASSAQGNYGYTF
. . TRBJ1-3 TRBV5-1 TGCGCCAGCAGCGCCGGCGGGACGGTCGGAAACACCATATATTTT CASSAGGTVGNTIYF
. few TRBJ1-2 TRBV7-9 TGTGCCAGCAGCTTAGTGGCGCAGGATTATGGCTACACCTTC CASSLVAQDYGYTF
TRBD2 . TRBJ2-7 TRBV7-2 TGTGCCAGCAGCTTAACGGGAGGGAGCTCCTACGAGCAGTACTTC CASSLTGGSSYEQYF
. . TRBJ1-2 TRBV11-2 TGTGCCAGCAGCCGCACTGGTGGGGCAGAAGCTAACTATGGCTACACCTTC CASSRTGGAEANYGYTF
. . TRBJ2-7 TRBV11-2 TGTGCCAGCAGATTTAGCCACGAGCAGTACTTC CASRFSHEQYF
TRBD1 . TRBJ2-2 TRBV5-4 TGTGCCAGCAGCCTAAAGGGACAGGGTCCGAACACCGGGGAGCTGTTTTTT CASSLKGQGPNTGELFF
TRBD1 . TRBJ1-1 TRBV28 TGTGCCAGCAGTTCCCCAGCTTTAGGGACAGTAGGGACTGAAGCTTTCTTT CASSSPALGTVGTEAFF
. . TRBJ1-5 TRBV7-9 TGTGCCAGCAGCTTTGACATTAGCAATCAGCCCCAGCATTTT CASSFDISNQPQHF
TRBD2 . TRBJ2-7 TRBV7-9 TGTGCCAGCAGCTTAGGTGGCGGGAGGGGGTACGAGCAGTACTTC CASSLGGGRGYEQYF
TRBD2 . TRBJ2-7 TRBV6-1 TGTGCCAGCAGTGAATGGTGGGGGGGTAACTACGAGCAGTACTTC CASSEWWGGNYEQYF
. once TRBJ2-5 TRBV6-1 TGTGCCAGCAGTGAAGCGGTCAAAATCGGGGAGACCCAGTACTTC CASSEAVKIGETQYF
TRBD1 few TRBJ1-5 TRBV6-5 TGTGCCAGCAGTTACGGGACAGGCAATCAGCCCCAGCATTTT CASSYGTGNQPQHF